This T cell receptor beta chain was captured by sequencing in a study of blood T cell repertoires in COVID-19. Sequencing used immunoSEQ multiplex PCR; TCRdb keeps in-frame clones, though not all of them. Found here are hundreds of thousands of clones, nearly 90% of them singletons; the top ten hold around 4.5%. The CDR3 extends over 18 amino acids. V lost 0 bases to trimming and J lost 2 bases, with 18 bases between them. Germline CDR1 reads SGDLS; CDR2 reads YYNGEE. The source material was PBMCs or T cells enriched from blood (not recorded which). This sequence originates from a woman between 18 and 29 years old with acute COVID-19. This sequence joins TRBV9 and TRBJ2-1, with TRBD2 as a possible D gene (7 bases). The CDR3 DNA reads TGTGCCAGCAGCGTAGGTGAGGGGGGCGGACTAGCCTACAATGAGCAGTTCTTC. Amino acid sequence: CASSVGEGGGLAYNEQFF.